Following are 26 T cell receptor beta chains from one sample sequenced in a study of shared clonotypes between healthy human individuals. The naive CD8 subset, CD45RO-negative cells positively selected for CCR7, excluded terminally differentiated effector memory CD45RA+ cells. Profiled with immunoSEQ multiplex PCR; TCRdb holds only in-frame clones, not every one. The sample lists 1.5 million to 2.5 million clones, about 95% occurring once. The specimen was naive CD8+ T cells sorted from blood. The receptors derive from a man between 18 and 29 years old in good health.

The chain couples TRBV5-6 to TRBJ2-7; D is uncertain. CDR1 SGHDT and CDR2 YYEEEE come from the germline V gene. This CDR3 is 12 amino acids long. Trimming shortened V by 1 base and J by 4 bases, and 6 bases separated the two germline ends. DNA for the CDR3: TGTGCCAGCAGCTTGAGCATTTACGAGCAGTACTTC. Translating gives CASSLSIYEQYF.

Details on this clone: The same CDR3 is also encoded by other DNA sequences in this sample. The chain has TRBV28 and TRBJ2-6; tentatively, D is TRBD2 (6 bases). The CDR3 is 15 amino acids. Looked up from germline, CDR1 is MDHEN and CDR2 is SYDVKM. The V end was cut by 3 bases, the J end by 1 base, with 7 bases between. This CDR3 is CASSLRGSGANVLTF. The CDR3 nucleotides are TGTGCCAGCAGTTTGCGGGGATCTGGGGCCAACGTCCTGACTTTC. Full variable domain (missing parts from reference TRBV28 and TRBJ2-6): DVKVTQSSRYLVKRTGEKVFLECVQDMDHENMFWYRQDPGLGLRLIYFSYDVKMKEKGDIPEGYSVSREKKERFSLILESASTNQTSMYLCASSLRGSGANVLTFGAGSRLTVL.

To note about this clone: Different DNA sequences within this sample yield the same CDR3. The CDR3 DNA reads TGTGCCAGCAGTTTATCTGGCTCAGATACGCAGTATTTT. It codes for CASSLSGSDTQYF. The gene calls are TRBV27 and TRBJ2-3, with D unclear. V lost 0 bases and J lost 4, with 5 bases in between. CDR3 length equals 13 residues. Germline V gives CDR1 MNHEY, CDR2 SMNVEV (reference sequence).

The chain couples TRBV30 to TRBJ2-1, with 12 bases aligning to TRBD2. This CDR3 contains 16 residues. Trimming removed 0 bases from V and 7 bases from J; junction bases left unmatched: 7. The germline V gene has CDR1 GTSNPN and CDR2 SVGIG (reference sequence). CDR3 nucleotides: TGTGCCTGGAGTGTAGGACTAGCGGGGATAGGTAATGAGCAGTTCTTC. This encodes CAWSVGLAGIGNEQFF.

The chain carries TRBV7-2 and TRBJ2-1; possible D gene TRBD1, 5 bases. The CDR3 totals 12 residues. Germline V gives CDR1 SGHTA, CDR2 FQGNSA. The ends were cut back, 3 bases at V and 7 bases at J, with 7 bases in the middle. Here the CDR3 reads CASSLGLNEQFF. As DNA, the CDR3 is TGTGCCAGCAGCTTGGGGCTTAATGAGCAGTTCTTC.

The table lists this clone with a few counts. This chain links TRBV7-9 with TRBJ1-2, with a possible D match to TRBD1 (6 bases). V lost 4 bases to trimming and J lost 0 bases, with 12 bases between them. CDR3 size: 15 residues. Germline V gene data show CDR1 as SEHNR and CDR2 as FQNEAQ (reference sequence). The CDR3 region has the DNA TGTGCCAGCAGCTCCGGACAGTCCCCTAACTATGGCTACACCTTC. The encoded protein is CASSSGQSPNYGYTF.

The chain recombines TRBV7-8 with TRBJ2-3; D uncertain. Germline values: CDR1 SGHVS, CDR2 FQNEAQ. The CDR3 consists of 14 residues. V lost 0 bases to trimming and J lost 6 bases, with 10 bases between them. CDR3 in DNA: TGTGCCAGCAGCTTAGCGGGGTTGTCGGATACGCAGTATTTT. Protein sequence: CASSLAGLSDTQYF.

To note about this clone: Within the sample, other DNA sequences also encode this same CDR3. The chain recombines TRBV5-1 with TRBJ2-1; TRBD1 matches at 7 bases. V lost 1 base to trimming and J lost 1 base; unmatched junction nucleotides: 2. The CDR3 length is 15 residues. Per germline, CDR1 SGHRS and CDR2 YFSETQ. The CDR3 loop is CASSLRGPSYNEQFF. CDR3 DNA: TGCGCCAGCAGCTTGAGGGGGCCGTCCTACAATGAGCAGTTCTTC.

The J gene is TRBJ1-2, the V gene TRBV29-1, with TRBD1 as a possible D gene (6 bases). CDR3 length: 14 amino acids. Germline CDR1 is SQVTM and CDR2 is ANQGSEA. V was trimmed by 6 bases and J by 2 bases, leaving 16 bases between them. CDR3 DNA: TGCAGCGTCCGGACAGCGACCGAAAACTATGGCTACACCTTC. Translation gives CSVRTATENYGYTF.

Only one count was recorded for this clone. The rearrangement joins TRBV2 to TRBJ2-7, with D perhaps being TRBD1 or TRBD2 (5 bases each). CDR3 length equals 11 residues. V lost 10 bases and J 3 bases, leaving 10 bases between the germline ends. Germline CDR1 SNHLY, CDR2 FYNNEI. CDR3 bases: TGTGCCACGTATGGGGGCTACGAGCAGTACTTC. As protein: CATYGGYEQYF.

The chain links TRBV2 to TRBJ1-4; TRBD1 aligns across 11 bases. The CDR3 length is 18 residues. V was clipped by 8 bases and J by 7 bases; unmatched bases: 18. Germline CDR1 and CDR2: SNHLY and FYNNEI. Here the CDR3 reads CASLPRGTGGSDSEKLFF. The CDR3 nucleotides read TGTGCCAGCCTTCCTAGGGGGACAGGGGGATCAGACAGTGAAAAACTGTTTTTT.

The chain is built from TRBV4-3 and TRBJ2-1; 10 nucleotides agree with TRBD2. Per germline, CDR1 LGHNA and CDR2 YSLEER. V was pared by 1 base and J by 8 bases, with 5 bases of the junction left unmatched. The CDR3 sequence is 15 residues long. The CDR3 loop is CASSQAAGGRDEQFF. CDR3 nucleotides: TGCGCCAGCAGCCAAGCAGCGGGAGGGAGGGATGAGCAGTTCTTC.

The V and J genes are TRBV4-3 and TRBJ2-7; tentative D call: TRBD1 (5 bases). In germline, CDR1 is LGHNA, CDR2 YSLEER. This CDR3 contains 13 residues. V was shortened by 6 bases and J by 4 bases, with 13 bases between the two germline ends. CDR3 nucleotide sequence: TGCGCCAGCAGTCGAGACAGTCGGTACGAGCAGTACTTC. Residues: CASSRDSRYEQYF.

The chain joins TRBV1 to TRBJ2-1; the D call in the table, TRBD2, was not verified against the DNA. TRBV1 constitutes a pseudogene. This CDR3 has 18 amino acids. In DNA, the CDR3 is TGCACCAGCAGCCAAGAAGGCCTAGCGGGGGGCCCCTGGAATGAGCAGTTCTTC. Translating gives CTSSQEGLAGGPWNEQFF.

The V call is TRBV11-2, the J call TRBJ2-7; D unclear. V dropped 5 bases and J dropped 4 bases, with 12 bases sitting between them. In germline, CDR1 is SGHAT, CDR2 FQNNGV. The CDR3 contains 13 residues. The CDR3 protein is CASSTRVGYEQYF. The CDR3 DNA sequence: TGTGCCAGCAGCACACGGGTGGGGTACGAGCAGTACTTC.

J is TRBJ1-1 and V is TRBV13; D not resolved. CDR1 and CDR2 from the germline V gene are PRHDT and FYEKMQ (reference sequence). This CDR3 region has 14 residues. V dropped 2 bases and J dropped 5 bases, with 12 bases sitting between them. CDR3 nucleotides: TGTGCCAGCAGCTTAAAGATCCGGGAAACTGAAGCTTTCTTT. Protein sequence: CASSLKIRETEAFF.

The chain is built from TRBV9 and TRBJ2-4; D might be TRBD1 (5 bases). The V end was cut by 4 bases, the J end by 5 bases, with 13 bases between. CDR3 length: 14 residues. The germline V gene has CDR1 SGDLS and CDR2 YYNGEE. The CDR3 loop is CASSRIDSQNIQYF. CDR3 nucleotides: TGTGCCAGCAGCCGAATTGACAGTCAAAACATTCAGTACTTC.

This chain links TRBV9 with TRBJ2-7; maybe TRBD2 (6 bases). The CDR3 loop spans 14 amino acids. Trimming removed 5 bases from V and 2 bases from J, with 14 bases in between. CDR1 and CDR2 from the germline V gene are SGDLS and YYNGEE. The CDR3 sequence: CASSSGTSPYEQYF. CDR3 in DNA: TGTGCCAGCAGTTCCGGGACTTCCCCCTACGAGCAGTACTTC.

This clone was seen a single time. This rearrangement joins TRBV19 to TRBJ1-1; the D is unclear. Trimming removed 7 bases from V and 0 bases from J, with 12 bases in between. Germline CDR1 LNHDA, CDR2 SQIVND (reference sequence). The CDR3 is 14 residues long. The CDR3 region is CASNGVPMNTEAFF. CDR3 coding DNA: TGTGCCAGTAATGGGGTTCCCATGAACACTGAAGCTTTCTTT.

CDR3 coding DNA: TGTGCCAGCAGTTCTGACAGGGATTACGAGCAGTACTTC. Its translation: CASSSDRDYEQYF. The rearrangement joins TRBV2 to TRBJ2-7; 7 bases are a match to TRBD1. CDR1 and CDR2 (germline): SNHLY, FYNNEI. V shed 5 bases, J shed 4 bases, and the junction held 5 bases outside the gene matches. The CDR3 is 13 amino acids.

This chain links TRBV27 with TRBJ2-2, with D hard to call. The CDR3 covers 14 residues. The V and J ends lost 0 bases and 5 bases respectively, with 7 bases between them. Per germline, CDR1 MNHEY and CDR2 SMNVEV (reference sequence). The CDR3 sequence: CASSLSLGTGELFF. CDR3 in DNA: TGTGCCAGCAGTTTATCCTTGGGGACCGGGGAGCTGTTTTTT.

The chain uses TRBV9 and TRBJ2-2; 7 nucleotides line up with TRBD2. The CDR3 runs to 17 residues. CDR1 and CDR2 from the germline V gene are SGDLS and YYNGEE. V was clipped by 3 bases and J by 6 bases; unmatched bases: 14. The CDR3 sequence is CASSGVAGSRHAGELFF. CDR3 sequence (DNA): TGTGCCAGCAGCGGGGTAGCGGGCTCCCGCCATGCCGGGGAGCTGTTTTTT.

The genes are TRBV30 and TRBJ1-3, with TRBD1 identical over 7 bases. The V gene end was trimmed by 4 bases and the J gene end by 2 bases; junction bases not matched to a gene: 2. Germline loops: CDR1 GTSNPN, CDR2 SVGIG (reference sequence). CDR3 length: 13 amino acids. CDR3 nucleotide sequence: TGTGCCTGGAACACAGGGGCTGGAAACACCATATATTTT. It translates to CAWNTGAGNTIYF.

The chain uses TRBV4-1 and TRBJ2-7; the D is unclear. The V and J ends lost 1 base and 1 base respectively, with 11 bases between them. The CDR3 is 15 residues long. Per the germline V gene, CDR1 is MGHRA and CDR2 is YSYEKL. The CDR3 region is CASSQVSARSYEQYF. CDR3 nucleotide sequence: TGCGCCAGCAGCCAAGTGAGCGCTAGATCCTACGAGCAGTACTTC.

The CDR3 bases are TGTGCCAGCAGCTTAGCGAGCGGGGCCCTCTACGAGCAGTACTTC. This codes for CASSLASGALYEQYF. V and J are TRBV7-6 and TRBJ2-7, with TRBD2 matching over 7 bases. Germline V gene sequence: CDR1 SGHVS, CDR2 FNYEAQ. Trimming took 0 bases from V and 3 from J; bases not matched to a gene: 5. This CDR3 is 15 amino acids long.

The chain has TRBV7-3 and TRBJ2-3, with D possibly TRBD2 on 6 matching bases. The CDR3 sequence is 13 residues long. Germline lookup yields CDR1 SGHTA and CDR2 FQGTGA. The V and J ends lost 5 bases and 5 bases respectively, with 11 bases between them. CDR3 protein: CASSLMRGDTQYF. The CDR3 DNA sequence: TGTGCCAGCAGCCTAATGCGGGGAGATACGCAGTATTTT.